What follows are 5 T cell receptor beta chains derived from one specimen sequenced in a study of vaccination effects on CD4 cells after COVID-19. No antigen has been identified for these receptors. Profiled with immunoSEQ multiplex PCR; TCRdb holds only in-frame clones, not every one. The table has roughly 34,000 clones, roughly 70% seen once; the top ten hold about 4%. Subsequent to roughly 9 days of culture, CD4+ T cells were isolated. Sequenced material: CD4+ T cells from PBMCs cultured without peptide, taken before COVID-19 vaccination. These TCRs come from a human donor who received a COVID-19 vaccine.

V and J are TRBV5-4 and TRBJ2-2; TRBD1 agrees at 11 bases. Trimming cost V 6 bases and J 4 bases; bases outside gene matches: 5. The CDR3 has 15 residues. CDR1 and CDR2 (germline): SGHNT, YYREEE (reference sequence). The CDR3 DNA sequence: TGTGCCAGCAAGACCGGGACAGGGGGCACCGGGGAGCTGTTTTTT. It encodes CASKTGTGGTGELFF.

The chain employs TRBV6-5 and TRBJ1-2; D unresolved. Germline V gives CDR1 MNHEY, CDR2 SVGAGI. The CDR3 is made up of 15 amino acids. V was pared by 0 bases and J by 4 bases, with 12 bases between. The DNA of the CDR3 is TGTGCCAGCAGTTACTCGACTGGTTTCCTCTATGGCTACACCTTC. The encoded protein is CASSYSTGFLYGYTF.

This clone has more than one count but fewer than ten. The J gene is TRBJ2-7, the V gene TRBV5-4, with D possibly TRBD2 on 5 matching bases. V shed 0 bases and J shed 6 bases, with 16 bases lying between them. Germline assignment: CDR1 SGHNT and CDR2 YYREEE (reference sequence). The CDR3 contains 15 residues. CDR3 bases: TGTGCCAGCAGCTTGGGTGGGTCCCCGGCGGGCGAGCAGTACTTC. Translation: CASSLGGSPAGEQYF.

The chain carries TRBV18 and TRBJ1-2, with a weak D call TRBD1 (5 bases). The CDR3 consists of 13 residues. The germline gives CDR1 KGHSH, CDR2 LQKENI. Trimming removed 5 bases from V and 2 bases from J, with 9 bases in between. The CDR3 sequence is CASSAGTNYGYTF. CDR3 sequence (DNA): TGTGCCAGCTCAGCCGGGACGAACTATGGCTACACCTTC.

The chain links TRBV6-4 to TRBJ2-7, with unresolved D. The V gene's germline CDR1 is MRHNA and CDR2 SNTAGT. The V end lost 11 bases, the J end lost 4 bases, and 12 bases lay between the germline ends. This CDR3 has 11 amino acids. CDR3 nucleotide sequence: TGTGCCCGACTCCCTAAATACGAGCAGTACTTC. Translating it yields CARLPKYEQYF.